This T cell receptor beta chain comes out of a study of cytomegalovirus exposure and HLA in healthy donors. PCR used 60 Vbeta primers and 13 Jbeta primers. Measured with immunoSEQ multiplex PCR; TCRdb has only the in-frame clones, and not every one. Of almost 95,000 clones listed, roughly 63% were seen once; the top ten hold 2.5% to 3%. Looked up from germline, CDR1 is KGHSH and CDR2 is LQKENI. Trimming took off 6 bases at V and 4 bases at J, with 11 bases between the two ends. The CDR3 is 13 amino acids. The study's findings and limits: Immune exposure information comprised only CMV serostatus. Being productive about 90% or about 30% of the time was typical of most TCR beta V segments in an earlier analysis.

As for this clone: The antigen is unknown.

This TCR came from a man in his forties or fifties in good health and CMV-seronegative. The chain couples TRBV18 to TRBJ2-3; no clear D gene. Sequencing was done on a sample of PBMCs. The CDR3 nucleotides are TGTGCCAGCTCCCCGGGTTTGGCAGATACGCAGTATTTT. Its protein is CASSPGLADTQYF.